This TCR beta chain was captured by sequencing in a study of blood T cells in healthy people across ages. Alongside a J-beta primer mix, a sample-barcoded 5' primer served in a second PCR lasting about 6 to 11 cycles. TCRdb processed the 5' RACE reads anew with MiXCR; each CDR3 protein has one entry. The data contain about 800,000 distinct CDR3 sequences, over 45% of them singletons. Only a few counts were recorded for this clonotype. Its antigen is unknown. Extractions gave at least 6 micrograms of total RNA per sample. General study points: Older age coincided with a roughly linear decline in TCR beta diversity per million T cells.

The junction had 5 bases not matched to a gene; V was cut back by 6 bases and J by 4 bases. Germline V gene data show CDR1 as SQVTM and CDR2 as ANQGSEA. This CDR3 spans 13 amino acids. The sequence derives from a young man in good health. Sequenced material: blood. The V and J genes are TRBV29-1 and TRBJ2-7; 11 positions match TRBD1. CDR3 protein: CSVGQGAAYEQYF. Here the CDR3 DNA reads TGCAGCGTCGGACAGGGGGCCGCTTACGAGCAGTACTTC.